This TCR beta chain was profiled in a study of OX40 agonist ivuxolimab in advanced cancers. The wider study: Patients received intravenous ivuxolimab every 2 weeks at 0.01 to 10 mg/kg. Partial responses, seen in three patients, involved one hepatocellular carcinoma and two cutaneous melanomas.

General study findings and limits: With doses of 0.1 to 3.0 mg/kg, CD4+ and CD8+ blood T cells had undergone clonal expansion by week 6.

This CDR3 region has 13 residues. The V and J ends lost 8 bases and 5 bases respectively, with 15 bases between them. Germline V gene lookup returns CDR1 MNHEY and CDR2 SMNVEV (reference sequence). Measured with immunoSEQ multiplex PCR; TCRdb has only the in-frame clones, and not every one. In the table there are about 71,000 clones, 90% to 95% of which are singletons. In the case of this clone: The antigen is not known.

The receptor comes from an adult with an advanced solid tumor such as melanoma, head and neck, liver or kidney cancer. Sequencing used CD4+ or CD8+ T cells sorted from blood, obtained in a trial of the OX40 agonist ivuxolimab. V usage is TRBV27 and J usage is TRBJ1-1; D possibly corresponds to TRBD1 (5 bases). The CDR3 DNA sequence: TGTGCCAGCGGCCAGGGACTGGGGACTGAAGCTTTCTTT. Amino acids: CASGQGLGTEAFF.